The subject of this entry is one T cell receptor beta chain. This clonotype was observed a handful of times. The specificity of this receptor is unknown. Nothing much larger sits one base from this clone, and base qualities are not available. Library generation was performed with PCR. Sequenced on an Illumina iSeq 100. The original pipeline was this. Non-productive sequences were filtered out, and CDR3s that did not start with C, did not end with F or W, or were shorter than 7 amino acids were discarded. CDR3 homology was assessed with Levenshtein distances (stringdist) and unrooted phylogenetic trees (ape) in R version 3.6.1. The raw public data were reprocessed by TCRdb itself: fastp quality trimming at Q25, MiXCR clonotype calling, in-frame beta chains only. Every entry covers one CDR3 protein and lists the most common genes and DNA from its rows. TCRdb's processing, not the study's, gives the V and J calls here. This sample holds approximately 40,000 distinct CDR3 sequences; 36% were observed only once. The top ten constitute under 6.5% of the sample.

The time point label, as the study defines it: late sampling 161 to 241 days after vaccination in three convalescent patients. Positive SARS-CoV-2 PCR tests in the convalescent patients dated from March to December 2020, before Alpha, Beta and Delta variants emerged in the United States. Ficoll-Paque Plus gradient centrifugation was used to isolate PBMCs from whole blood, and the isolated PBMCs were then either used fresh or cryopreserved at -140C. From cysteine to phenylalanine, the CDR3 is 14 amino acids long. The entry retains the CDR3 DNA only, 42 bases that are in frame from base 1. The junction carries 17 bases between V and J, which are trimmed by 5 bases and 7 bases respectively. CDR1 and CDR2 are read off the germline V gene (reference sequence) as SEHNR and FQNEAQ. This sample stems from a study of vaccination and CD4 T cells after COVID-19 (dated by TCRdb to between 2021 and 2023). As for the study more broadly: Convalescent patients had a positive SARS-CoV-2 result on nasal swab PCR, and of these patients, several had mild disease and one had severe disease. For three convalescent patients, samples were collected at an early post-vaccination timepoint (day 14) as well as at a late post-vaccination timepoint (days 161 to 241). The spike-specific CD4+ TCR repertoire was compared before and after mRNA vaccination in ten to eleven COVID-19 convalescent patients and several infection-naive healthy vaccine recipients. Participants received two doses of either the Pfizer-BioNTech BNT162b2 vaccine (n=8) or the Moderna mRNA-1273 vaccine (n=2). Post-COVID blood samples from convalescent patients were collected a median of about 100 days after diagnosis, with a range of roughly 30 to 170 days. In the convalescent cohort there were six males and four females, among whom were two Hispanic individuals, seven Caucasians, two Asians and one multiracial person. Post-vaccine blood samples were taken a median of approximately 76 days after the second vaccine dose, with a range of 14 to 241 days. Study-level results and caveats: Among the post-vaccine SARS-CoV-2-reactive clones in convalescent patients, a median about 86% showed up only after vaccination, which suggests vaccine-specific priming. Relatively few convalescent patients were included in the study, and early timepoints after natural infection were not analyzed. In convalescent patients, nearly all vaccine-specific clones (304 of 307) were found to be mono-reactive for SARS-CoV-2 spike rather than cross-reactive with common cold coronaviruses. Although the median number of SARS-CoV-2-reactive clonotypes went up from 21 after infection to some 40 after vaccination, the increase was not significant.

The TCR comes from a human donor who had recovered from COVID-19. Source: CD4+ T cells from blood, taken about 7 months after SARS-CoV-2 vaccination. The chain employs TRBV7-9 and TRBJ1-2; TRBD1 is a possible D gene, resting on 6 matching bases. This receptor has the CDR3 CASSPGGARGGYTF. The bases are TGTGCCAGCAGCCCCGGGGGGGCGCGGGGTGGCTACACCTTC.